These 2 T cell receptor beta chains were all obtained from the same sample, sequenced in a study of chemoradiotherapy in HPV16-positive cancers. Some clones are missing from TCRdb's copy, which holds only in-frame ones; the method was immunoSEQ multiplex PCR. The sample carries some 70,000 clones, approximately 91% recorded once. The specimen comprised blood, sampled from a patient who underwent chemoradiotherapy. The receptors here all came from a human donor with HPV-associated anogenital cancer.

This clone showed up just a few times. This rearrangement joins TRBV6-4 to TRBJ2-3, with a possible D match to TRBD2 (5 bases). Germline V gives CDR1 MRHNA, CDR2 SNTAGT. V was shortened by 3 bases and J by 7 bases, with 17 bases between the two germline ends. The CDR3 runs 15 residues. The chain's CDR3 is CASSEVGGPGNTQYF. In nucleotides, the CDR3 is TGTGCCAGCAGTGAGGTGGGCGGTCCGGGAAATACGCAGTATTTT.

The chain is built from TRBV27 and TRBJ1-1; 7 bases are shared with TRBD1. The ends lost 7 bases at V and 1 base at J; junction bases unmatched: 6. This CDR3 has 14 residues. Germline V gives CDR1 MNHEY, CDR2 SMNVEV (reference sequence). The CDR3 spells CASTPTGTNTEAFF. CDR3 DNA sequence: TGTGCCAGCACCCCGACAGGGACGAACACTGAAGCTTTCTTT.